This TCR beta chain was recovered during a study of OX40 agonist ivuxolimab in advanced cancers. As for the study in general: Averaging about 60 years in age, with a range of about 20 to 90, the cohort was 80% to 90% male. Three partial responders included one hepatocellular carcinoma patient and two cutaneous melanoma patients.

Libraries were prepared by immunoSEQ multiplex PCR; TCRdb keeps only in-frame clonotypes and omits some of them. Of some 69,000 clones listed, 80% to 90% are singletons. There are 14 residues in the CDR3. CDR1 and CDR2 (germline): SNHLY, FYNNEI. V lost 3 bases and J 2 bases, leaving 11 bases between the germline ends. Sequenced here: CD4+ or CD8+ T cells sorted from blood, sampled in a trial of the OX40 agonist ivuxolimab. This chain links TRBV2 with TRBJ2-7; D is undetermined. The TCR was taken from an adult with an advanced solid tumor such as melanoma, head and neck, liver or kidney cancer. This CDR3 reads CASSEGGVTYEQYF. The CDR3 DNA sequence: TGTGCCAGCAGTGAGGGCGGAGTTACCTACGAGCAGTACTTC.